This T cell receptor (beta chain) was obtained from a study of blood T cell repertoires in COVID-19. Study at large: Acute-phase and convalescent COVID-19 samples originated in the United States, Italy and Spain.

In the source study's methods: Using reference gene primer amplification, nucleated cell counts were estimated. Measured with immunoSEQ multiplex PCR; TCRdb has only the in-frame clones, and not every one. V, J and clone size are taken as reported in that table, and D and trimming were inferred from the DNA itself. The data show approximately 97,000 clones, roughly 88% seen once. The J segment lost 8 bases and the V segment lost 2 bases, leaving 10 bases of the junction unmatched. CDR3 length: 16 residues. Germline V gene lookup returns CDR1 SGHNT and CDR2 YYREEE (reference sequence). This receptor was taken from a human donor in a cohort sampled during active COVID-19. The chain links TRBV5-4 to TRBJ2-2; 9 bases are a match to TRBD2. Input material: peripheral blood. CDR3 residues: CASSFGASGIRGELFF. In DNA, the CDR3 is TGTGCCAGCAGCTTTGGGGCTAGCGGGATCAGGGGGGAGCTGTTTTTT. The full variable domain, completed using reference TRBV5-4 and TRBJ2-2, is ETGVTQSPTHLIKTRGQQVTLRCSSQSGHNTVSWYQQALGQGPQFIFQYYREEENGRGNFPPRFSGLQFPNYSSELNVNALELDDSALYLCASSFGASGIRGELFFGEGSRLTVL.